This is a list of T cell receptor beta chains from one sample in a study of blood T cell repertoires in COVID-19. Repertoires were generated with immunoSEQ multiplex PCR, while TCRdb's copy carries only in-frame clones and drops some. Among 150,000 to 200,000 clones listed, 88% were seen once. What was sequenced was peripheral blood. These TCRs come from a human donor in a cohort sampled during active COVID-19. The CDR3 runs from the conserved cysteine through the conserved F or W. D genes are given only for firm matches. Rows may omit the clone size; those that give it use once, few, many or a size class.

D gene	V gene	clone size	J gene	CDR3 DNA	CDR3 protein
TRBD1	TRBV30	-	TRBJ1-6	TGTGCCTGGACAGGACAGGGTGGGTCACCCCTCCACTTT	CAWTGQGGSPLHF
-	TRBV4-3	once	TRBJ1-1	TGCGCCAGCAGCCAAGATGGCCAGGGGAACACTGAAGCTTTCTTT	CASSQDGQGNTEAFF
-	TRBV11-3	-	TRBJ2-7	TGTGCCAGCAGTCTTGACAACTACGAGCAGTACTTC	CASSLDNYEQYF
TRBD1	TRBV5-1	-	TRBJ2-7	TGCGCCAGCAGCTTGTCGGGACAGGGAGGCTACGAGCAGTACTTC	CASSLSGQGGYEQYF
-	TRBV7-9	-	TRBJ1-3	TGTGCCAGCAGCCCCCGGGGTCAGTCCGGAAACACCATATATTTT	CASSPRGQSGNTIYF
-	TRBV2	-	TRBJ2-1	TGTGCCAGCAGTCCGGACCCACCCGGGGGAGAGCAGTTCTTC	CASSPDPPGGEQFF
TRBD1	TRBV28	-	TRBJ2-7	TGTGCCAGCAGTTCAGGACAGGCCGCTGCCTACGAGCAGTACTTC	CASSSGQAAAYEQYF
-	TRBV25-1	-	TRBJ2-1	TGTGCCAGCAGTGAACAAGCTCCCAATGAGCAGTTCTTC	CASSEQAPNEQFF
TRBD2	TRBV28	-	TRBJ2-1	TGTGCCAGCAGCCACCGTCCCGGGACTAGCGGGAGGGCCAATGAGCAGTTCTTC	CASSHRPGTSGRANEQFF
-	TRBV6-2/TRBV6-3	-	TRBJ2-2	TGTGCCAGCAGTTACTCGTTTAGGGACTCTAACACCGGGGAGCTGTTTTTT	CASSYSFRDSNTGELFF
-	TRBV19	-	TRBJ1-6	TGTGCCAGTAGTAGTGGCTGGTCCTATAATTCACCCCTCCACTTT	CASSSGWSYNSPLHF